These 11 T cell receptor beta chains originate from one sample sequenced in a study of shared clonotypes between healthy human individuals. TCRdb's copy holds only in-frame clones and misses some; the assay was immunoSEQ multiplex PCR. The sample has 2 million to 3 million clones, approximately 92% seen once. Sequences were obtained from naive CD4+ T cells sorted from blood. Subset indicated: CD45RA+ positively selected. These receptors were taken from a man between 18 and 35 years old in good health.

The chain links TRBV9 to TRBJ2-5, with TRBD1 identical over 11 bases. This CDR3 has 15 residues. Germline CDR1 reads SGDLS; CDR2 reads YYNGEE. With V trimmed by 4 bases and J by 4 bases, 6 bases remained unmatched. CDR3 in DNA: TGTGCCAGCAGCATGAAGGACAGGGGGCTAGAGACCCAGTACTTC. Translated, it gives CASSMKDRGLETQYF.

The rearrangement joins TRBV19 to TRBJ2-7, with D perhaps being TRBD1 or TRBD2 (6 bases each). V dropped 4 bases and J dropped 4 bases, with 17 bases sitting between them. The CDR3 spans 15 residues. Germline loops: CDR1 LNHDA, CDR2 SQIVND (reference sequence). CDR3 DNA sequence: TGTGCCAGTAGTACGCCAGGAGGGGGTGGTTACGAGCAGTACTTC. Its protein product is CASSTPGGGGYEQYF.

As for this clone: This sample includes further DNA sequences coding for the same CDR3. The V and J genes are TRBV6-5 and TRBJ1-1, with TRBD1 matching over 9 bases. CDR1 is MNHEY and CDR2 is SVGAGI in the germline V gene. This CDR3 spans 12 amino acids. V shed 3 bases, J shed 8 bases, and the junction held 1 base outside the gene matches. Written as DNA, the CDR3 is TGTGCCAGCAGTTATGGACAGGGGGAAGCTTTCTTT. Amino acids: CASSYGQGEAFF.

Comment on this clone: Mismatch with germline at one junction end may stem from a read error. The same CDR3 also results from other DNA sequences found in this sample. The V gene is TRBV28, the J gene TRBJ1-5; no reliable D call. The CDR3 runs to 13 residues. Germline V gene data show CDR1 as MDHEN and CDR2 as SYDVKM. CDR3 nucleotides: TGTGCCAGCAGTTTCGACACCAATCAGCCCCAACATTTT. The encoded protein is CASSFDTNQPQHF.

The chain couples TRBV4-1 to TRBJ2-1; 9 nucleotides line up with TRBD1. Looked up from germline, CDR1 is MGHRA and CDR2 is YSYEKL. Trimming took 3 bases from V and 4 from J; bases not matched to a gene: 10. This CDR3 is 17 amino acids long. CDR3 bases: TGCGCCAGCAGCCAGGCTCCAGCCGGGACAGGGTACAATGAGCAGTTCTTC. Amino acid sequence: CASSQAPAGTGYNEQFF.

The chain carries TRBV18 and TRBJ2-7; D may be TRBD1 or TRBD2 (5 bases each). The CDR3 loop spans 14 amino acids. Germline lookup yields CDR1 KGHSH and CDR2 LQKENI. With 3 bases removed from V and 5 bases from J, the gap between germline ends came to 14 bases. CDR3 bases: TGTGCCAGCTCACCTGCCCCGGGACCCAACGAGCAGTACTTC. Translating gives CASSPAPGPNEQYF. The full variable domain, rest sourced from reference TRBV18 and TRBJ2-7, is NAGVMQNPRHLVRRRGQEARLRCSPMKGHSHVYWYRQLPEEGLKFMVYLQKENIIDESGMPKERFSAEFPKEGPSILRIQQVVRGDSAAYFCASSPAPGPNEQYFGPGTRLTVT.

The chain uses TRBV5-6 and TRBJ2-7; TRBD2 matches 7 bases. V dropped 5 bases and J dropped 3; count of bases not matched to a gene: 11. This CDR3 comprises 15 residues. Germline lookup yields CDR1 SGHDT and CDR2 YYEEEE. The CDR3 is CASRREGRFIYEQYF. CDR3 nucleotide sequence: TGTGCCAGCAGGAGGGAGGGGAGGTTTATCTACGAGCAGTACTTC.

The chain links TRBV12-5 to TRBJ1-3; D gene ambiguous. CDR1 is LGHNT and CDR2 is FRNRAP in the germline V gene. The CDR3 loop spans 14 amino acids. Trimming cost V 3 bases and J 0 bases, with 6 bases left between them. The DNA of the CDR3 is TGTGCTAGTGGTTTCAGCAGCTCTGGAAACACCATATATTTT. It translates to CASGFSSSGNTIYF.

Note on this clone: Distinct nucleotide sequences in the sample also encode this CDR3. V usage is TRBV2 and J usage is TRBJ1-5; possible D gene TRBD1, 5 bases. Germline values: CDR1 SNHLY, CDR2 FYNNEI. V dropped 0 bases and J dropped 0 bases, with 9 bases sitting between them. The length of the CDR3 is 16 residues. The CDR3 region has the DNA TGTGCCAGCAGTGAAGCGCTCGGGGGTAGCAATCAGCCCCAGCATTTT. It specifies CASSEALGGSNQPQHF.

The table lists this clone with a few counts. The chain employs TRBV7-2 and TRBJ1-1, with a tentative D call TRBD1 (5 bases). This CDR3 spans 13 amino acids. The germline CDR1 and CDR2 sequences are SGHTA and FQGNSA. Trimming removed 5 bases from V and 5 bases from J, with 12 bases in between. The CDR3 loop is CASSPAWGTEAFF. CDR3 coding DNA: TGTGCCAGCAGCCCAGCTTGGGGGACTGAAGCTTTCTTT.

The chain carries TRBV7-6 and TRBJ2-1, with 7 bases matching TRBD1. Germline V gene data show CDR1 as SGHVS and CDR2 as FNYEAQ. The V and J ends lost 4 bases and 6 bases, in that order; junction bases with no gene match: 9. CDR3 length: 15 amino acids. CDR3 sequence reads: CASSSTGVQGNEQFF. CDR3 coding DNA: TGTGCCAGCAGCTCAACAGGGGTTCAGGGCAATGAGCAGTTCTTC. The whole variable domain, filled in from reference TRBV7-6 and TRBJ2-1, reads GAGVSQSPRYKVTKRGQDVALRCDPISGHVSLYWYRQALGQGPEFLTYFNYEAQQDKSGLPNDRFSAERPEGSISTLTIQRTEQRDSAMYRCASSSTGVQGNEQFFGPGTRLTVL.